One and the same sample provided the 13 T cell receptor beta chains below, sequenced in a study of T-cell reconstitution after alpha-beta-depleted transplantation in children. During its preparation, the TCRbeta library received unique molecular identifiers. TCRdb recomputed calls from the PCR reads with MiXCR, one row per CDR3 protein. Of 250,000 to 300,000 distinct CDR3 sequences in the sample, 11% were seen once. The sequencing used peripheral blood, collected 180 days after TCRalphabeta/CD19-depleted stem cell transplant. The receptors were gathered from a male patient aged 2-15 years who had a stem cell transplant for chronic granulomatous disease, so the T cells may come from the graft donor.

This clonotype showed up many times. This chain links TRBV12-3 or TRBV12-4 with TRBJ2-7; D call uncertain. The ends were cut back, 5 bases at V and 2 bases at J, with 4 bases in the middle. This CDR3 region has 11 residues. The CDR3 coding sequence is TGTGCCAGCAGTACTACCTACGAGCAGTACTTC. Its translation: CASSTTYEQYF.

This clonotype was seen ten or more times. This sequence joins TRBV20-1 and TRBJ2-7, with TRBD1 identical over 8 bases. Germline-derived CDR1 and CDR2 are DFQATT and SNEGSKA (reference sequence). The CDR3 totals 14 residues. J lost 4 bases, V lost 3 bases, and 8 bases had no gene match. CDR3: CSASLARGPYEQYF. The CDR3 coding sequence is TGCAGTGCTAGCCTCGCCAGGGGGCCGTACGAGCAGTACTTC.

This clonotype has a count of ten or more. The chain couples TRBV4-1 to TRBJ1-6, with 7 bases fitting TRBD1. Per the germline V gene, CDR1 is MGHRA and CDR2 is YSYEKL. After removal of 4 bases from V and 5 bases from J, the junction contained 8 bases not matched to a gene. This CDR3 is built from 16 residues. Written as DNA, the CDR3 is TGCGCCAGCAGCCCAGGGGGGCAGGGAAATAATTCACCCCTCCACTTT. This sequence encodes CASSPGGQGNNSPLHF.

Concerning this clonotype itself: A much larger clone lies one base from this, so it may be a read error. Because the CDR3 is missing its conserved closing phenylalanine or tryptophan, this is likely a read error. V is TRBV20-1 and J is TRBJ1-4, with TRBD1 matching 10 bases. The germline CDR1 and CDR2 sequences are DFQATT and SNEGSKA (reference sequence). Trimming at V came to 4 bases and at J to 7 bases, leaving 6 bases not matched to a gene. CDR3 length equals 14 residues. The CDR3 nucleotides are TGCAGTGCTATTCCCGGGACAGGGGTTGAAAAACTGTTTTTG. This encodes CSAIPGTGVEKLFL.

The table lists this clonotype with many counts. This rearrangement joins TRBV28 to TRBJ2-1; TRBD2 matches 8 bases. This CDR3 spans 15 amino acids. The germline V gene has CDR1 MDHEN and CDR2 SYDVKM. The trim removed 4 bases at V and 6 bases at J, leaving 8 bases unmatched. The CDR3 DNA is TGTGCCAGCAGTTATGAAGCGGGAGTCCTCAATGAGCAGTTCTTC. Its protein product is CASSYEAGVLNEQFF.

This chain uses TRBV21-1 with TRBJ1-5. TRBV21-1 is deemed a pseudogene. This CDR3 is 19 amino acids long. The chain's CDR3 is CASSKATSCFAWSNQPQHF. CDR3 DNA sequence: TGTGCCAGCAGCAAAGCGACGAGCTGTTTCGCCTGGAGCAATCAGCCCCAGCATTTT.

About this clonotype: A read error may be the cause here, since a much bigger clone is one base away. The conserved closing phenylalanine or tryptophan is absent in this CDR3, likely reflecting a read error. V gene TRBV25-1 combines with J gene TRBJ1-1; 8 bases are a match to TRBD1. Germline CDR1 is MGHDK and CDR2 is SYGVNS. This CDR3 comprises 14 residues. V lost 4 bases to trimming and J lost 3 bases; unmatched junction nucleotides: 4. CDR3 sequence: CASSATGVYTEAFS. DNA of the CDR3: TGTGCCAGCAGTGCGACAGGGGTTTACACTGAAGCTTTCTCT.

This clonotype was seen repeatedly, ten times or more. The J gene is TRBJ1-1, the V gene TRBV7-3; D gene uncertain. Germline V gene sequence: CDR1 SGHTA, CDR2 FQGTGA. This CDR3 spans 13 amino acids. Trimming pared 1 base from V and 4 bases from J, leaving 7 bases between. As DNA, the CDR3 is TGTGCCAGCAGCTTAAGGTGGAGCACTGAAGCTTTCTTT. This gives the protein CASSLRWSTEAFF.

This clonotype came up many times. The chain combines TRBV5-1 with TRBJ2-7; D could derive from TRBD1 or TRBD2 (5 bases each). Germline V gene sequence: CDR1 SGHRS, CDR2 YFSETQ. V dropped 4 bases and J dropped 4 bases, with 18 bases sitting between them. The CDR3 runs 15 residues. The CDR3 reads CASSLSPGRGYEQYF. The CDR3 DNA reads TGCGCCAGCAGCCTTAGCCCGGGAAGGGGATACGAGCAGTACTTC.

This clonotype was seen repeatedly, ten times or more. The chain recombines TRBV24-1 with TRBJ2-1, with 7 bases lining up with TRBD2. V lost 4 bases, J lost 10 bases, and 6 bases stayed unmatched. The germline V gene has CDR1 KGHDR and CDR2 SFDVKD. The CDR3 is 13 amino acids. Here the CDR3 DNA reads TGTGCCACCAGTGACGGACTAGTTTACGAGCAGTTCTTC. It yields the protein CATSDGLVYEQFF.

This clonotype was picked up a small number of times. The V call is TRBV29-1, the J call TRBJ2-5, with unresolved D. This CDR3 spans 13 amino acids. Trimming removed 6 bases from V and 0 bases from J, with 11 bases in between. Germline V CDR1 and CDR2: SQVTM, ANQGSEA. The CDR3 bases are TGCAGCGTCCTTGGTATGTACCAAGAGACCCAGTACTTC. Protein: CSVLGMYQETQYF.

This clonotype was seen at least ten times. The chain is built from TRBV9 and TRBJ2-1, with 11 positions matching TRBD2. Trimming removed 4 bases from V and 7 bases from J; junction bases left unmatched: 7. Per germline, CDR1 SGDLS and CDR2 YYNGEE. This CDR3 contains 15 residues. CDR3 loop: CASSSRLAGINEQFF. The CDR3 nucleotides read TGTGCCAGCAGCTCCAGACTAGCGGGGATAAATGAGCAGTTCTTC.

This clonotype appeared many times. J is TRBJ2-3 and V is TRBV6-1; TRBD1 matches 11 bases. In germline, CDR1 is MNHNS, CDR2 SASEGT. The CDR3 contains 16 residues. The V and J ends lost 7 bases and 4 bases, in that order; junction bases with no gene match: 10. The CDR3 nucleotides are TGTGCCAGCACCGGACAGGGGGCGCGCCTGTCAGATACGCAGTATTTT. This gives the protein CASTGQGARLSDTQYF.